The 7 T cell receptor beta chains presented below share a single source sample, sequenced in a study of T cell clonality in common variable immunodeficiency. Findings of the study overall: In common variable immunodeficiency, TCR beta chains reportedly carried fewer deletions and N-nucleotide insertions.

Antigens of these TCRs are unknown. TCRdb's table, derived via immunoSEQ multiplex PCR, lists solely in-frame clones and lacks some. The sample yields some 25,000 clones, without any singletons. What was sequenced was peripheral blood mononuclear cells. Receptors were obtained from a human donor with common variable immunodeficiency.

This clone was detected only a few times. The CDR3 end falls 3 residues outside the read, so it is completed with the germline J gene. The V and J genes are TRBV30 and TRBJ1-2; D remains unclear. The V and J ends lost 2 bases and 0 bases respectively, with 16 bases between them. Germline V lookup: CDR1 GTSNPN, CDR2 SVGIG (reference sequence). There are 16 residues in the CDR3. The covered CDR3 bases are TGTGCCTGGAGTTTGTGGGCAGGCACCTCTAACTATGGC. Residues: CAWSLWAGTSNYG. The full CDR3 protein is CAWSLWAGTSNYGYTF. Filled out from reference TRBV30 and TRBJ1-2, the complete variable domain reads SQTIHQWPATLVQPVGSPLSLECTVEGTSNPNLYWYRQAAGRGLQLLFYSVGIGQISSEVPQNLSASRPQDRQFILSSKKLLLSDSGFYLCAWSLWAGTSNYGYTFGSGTRLTVV.

This clone rates as medium-sized. The read gets to within 3 residues of the CDR3 end, and the germline J gene fills in the rest. The V call is TRBV20-1, the J call TRBJ2-7, with a tentative D call TRBD1 (6 bases). Deletions cut 5 bases from V and 0 bases from J, with 14 bases between. Per germline, CDR1 DFQATT and CDR2 SNEGSKA (reference sequence). CDR3 length equals 14 residues. CDR3 bases read: TGCAGTGCTTACCGTCTGGGGGCCTCCTACGAG. As protein: CSAYRLGASYE. The full CDR3 sequence reads CSAYRLGASYEQYF.

This clone appeared many times. The read finishes 3 residues shy of the CDR3 end, and the germline J gene is used to complete it. The J gene is TRBJ2-2, the V gene TRBV20-1, with D possibly being TRBD1 (5 bases). The CDR3 contains 14 residues. The ends were cut back, 3 bases at V and 4 bases at J, with 12 bases in the middle. Germline CDR1 DFQATT, CDR2 SNEGSKA (reference sequence). CDR3 loop: CSASPRVGTGELFF. The CDR3 DNA, read in part, is TGCAGTGCTAGTCCCAGGGTAGGCACCGGGGAG.

This clone was observed a handful of times. The read falls 3 residues short of the CDR3 end, and the missing part is taken from the germline J gene. V is TRBV20-1 and J is TRBJ2-7; possibly TRBD1 for D (5 bases). This CDR3 contains 16 residues. The V gene's germline CDR1 is DFQATT and CDR2 SNEGSKA (reference sequence). The V and J ends lost 0 bases and 0 bases respectively, with 15 bases between them. This CDR3 is CSARDPNTRGSYEQYF. Partial CDR3 DNA: TGCAGTGCTAGAGATCCTAACACAAGGGGCTCCTACGAG.

This clone was seen more than once but under ten times. The CDR3 end lies 3 residues beyond the end of the read and is filled in from the germline J gene. V usage is TRBV5-1 and J usage is TRBJ2-5, with 7 bases that match TRBD2. The germline V gene encodes CDR1 SGHRS and CDR2 YFSETQ. Trimming at V came to 2 bases and at J to 4 bases, leaving 8 bases not matched to a gene. The CDR3 contains 15 residues. The CDR3 is CASSFREGGRETQYF. CDR3 bases read: TGCGCCAGCAGCTTCAGGGAGGGAGGTAGAGAGACC.

This clone ranks as medium-sized. With the read ending 3 residues before the CDR3 end, the germline J gene is used to fill in that end. The V and J genes are TRBV20-1 and TRBJ2-3; D not certain. The V end lost 1 base, the J end lost 6 bases, and 5 bases lay between the germline ends. This CDR3 spans 11 amino acids. Germline V lookup: CDR1 DFQATT, CDR2 SNEGSKA (reference sequence). CDR3 in amino acids: CSARVVDTQYF. The CDR3 bases that were read are TGCAGTGCTAGAGTCGTGGATACG.

Notes on this clone: Read sequence stops 3 residues before the CDR3 end, and the germline J gene provides the missing end. This chain links TRBV7-2 with TRBJ1-1; D is perhaps TRBD1 (5 bases). The V end lost 6 bases, the J end lost 5 bases, and 13 bases lay between the germline ends. CDR1 SGHTA and CDR2 FQGNSA come from the germline V gene. The CDR3 covers 13 residues. CDR3 amino acids: CASRQGFETEAFF. Incomplete CDR3 DNA: TGTGCCAGCAGGCAGGGTTTTGAAACTGAA.